The 27 T cell receptor beta chains below were found in one sample sequenced in a study of post-analysis software for immune sequencing data. Their specific antigens are unknown. Study conclusions and caveats: TRBV segments more frequent in patients than in controls numbered five and included TRBV5-6, TRBV5-1 and TRBV20-1.

Unique molecular identifiers were present in the TCR beta cDNA libraries. TCRdb redid the calling of the PCR reads with MiXCR, one entry per CDR3 protein. The data show a few hundred thousand distinct CDR3 sequences, 39% seen once. The sample was blood. Receptor source: a girl under 10 years old with multiple sclerosis.

This clonotype was detected only a few times. The chain is built from TRBV6-5 and TRBJ2-5; tentative D call: TRBD1 (6 bases). The tail of the sequence fits TRBJ2-7 better, so the J call may be wrong. CDR3 length: 13 residues. The germline gives CDR1 MNHEY, CDR2 SVGAGI. The DNA for the CDR3 is TGTGCCAGCAGCCCAAACAGGGACTACGAGCAGTACTTC. Translated: CASSPNRDYEQYF.

This clonotype was detected only a few times. The CDR3 reads CASSSRQGHTDTQYF. The CDR3 DNA reads TGTGCCAGCAGCTCAAGACAGGGCCACACAGATACGCAGTATTTT. J is TRBJ2-3 and V is TRBV6-2 or TRBV6-3, with TRBD1 matching over 7 bases. V gave up 6 bases and J gave up 2 bases; unmatched junction bases: 8. The CDR3 contains 15 residues. Germline-derived CDR1 and CDR2 are MNHEY and SVGEGT.

V is TRBV12-3 or TRBV12-4 and J is TRBJ2-1; D is unclear. The V gene lost 8 bases and the J gene lost 8 bases, with 16 bases spanning the gap. The length of the CDR3 is 13 residues. The CDR3 coding sequence is TGTGCCAGCTCACCTTTCAGCCAGGATGAGCAGTTCTTC. It specifies CASSPFSQDEQFF.

This clonotype was counted between two and nine times. The rearrangement links TRBV4-1 to TRBJ2-5; weak D call: TRBD2 (6 bases). CDR3 length: 13 amino acids. Germline values: CDR1 MGHRA, CDR2 YSYEKL. V dropped 4 bases and J dropped 8 bases, with 14 bases sitting between them. The CDR3, as DNA: TGCGCCAGCAGCCCGACACTGGGGGGAACCCAGTACTTC. Its translation is CASSPTLGGTQYF.

This clonotype was seen a handful of times. This chain connects TRBV20-1 to TRBJ2-5, with D tentatively TRBD1 or TRBD2 (5 bases each). The tail of the sequence fits TRBJ2-7 better, so the J call may be wrong. Looked up from germline, CDR1 is DFQATT and CDR2 is SNEGSKA (reference sequence). The CDR3 totals 13 residues. This CDR3 is CSAPGEGRNEQYF. The CDR3, as DNA: TGCAGTGCTCCCGGCGAGGGGAGAAACGAGCAGTACTTC.

In its sample, this clonotype was seen a few times. The chain has TRBV29-1 and TRBJ2-1; D remains unclear. Germline V gives CDR1 SQVTM, CDR2 ANQGSEA. The CDR3 is 15 residues long. The V end was cut by 6 bases, the J end by 10 bases, with 25 bases between. CDR3 in DNA: TGCAGCGTACAGAAACCCCAGTACCAGAGGTGGGAGCAGTTCTTC. Amino acid sequence: CSVQKPQYQRWEQFF.

This clonotype was counted a few times. V is TRBV7-3 and J is TRBJ2-3; D unclear. CDR1 SGHTA and CDR2 FQGTGA come from the germline V gene. V lost 5 bases and J 0 bases, leaving 12 bases between the germline ends. The CDR3 has 15 amino acids. CDR3 bases: TGTGCCAGCAGCGGCCTGGCATCTAGCACAGATACGCAGTATTTT. Its protein is CASSGLASSTDTQYF.

The CDR3 spells CASTPGQGRNEQYF. CDR3 nucleotides: TGTGCCAGCACCCCGGGACAGGGGAGGAATGAGCAGTACTTC. The chain joins TRBV6-6 to TRBJ2-7, with 10 bases matching TRBD1. Germline CDR1 reads MNHNY; CDR2 reads SVGAGI (reference sequence). V lost 7 bases, J lost 7 bases, and 10 bases stayed unmatched. CDR3 length: 14 amino acids.

The CDR3 is CASSLWQGLDYEQYF. The CDR3 coding sequence is TGTGCCAGCAGTTTATGGCAGGGCTTAGACTACGAGCAGTACTTC. This rearrangement joins TRBV28 to TRBJ2-7, with D possibly TRBD1 on 5 matching bases. This CDR3 is built from 15 residues. The V and J ends lost 0 bases and 3 bases respectively, with 12 bases between them. In germline, CDR1 is MDHEN, CDR2 SYDVKM.

The V call is TRBV5-4, the J call TRBJ2-3, with TRBD2 matching 7 bases. CDR1 and CDR2 from the germline V gene are SGHNT and YYREEE (reference sequence). The CDR3 runs 15 residues. The trim removed 1 base at V and 2 bases at J, leaving 4 bases unmatched. The DNA for the CDR3 is TGTGCCAGCAGCTTGAAGCGGGAATACACAGATACGCAGTATTTT. Its protein is CASSLKREYTDTQYF.

This clonotype appeared many times. The CDR3 protein is CASSPSGTQYF. CDR3 DNA sequence: TGTGCCAGCAGCCCCAGCGGTACGCAGTATTTT. This chain uses TRBV7-9 with TRBJ2-3; possible D gene TRBD2, 5 bases. The germline V gene has CDR1 SEHNR and CDR2 FQNEAQ (reference sequence). The CDR3 covers 11 residues. V gave up 5 bases and J gave up 8 bases, with 8 bases separating them.

This clonotype has just a few counts. This chain connects TRBV4-1 to TRBJ2-5; possible D gene TRBD2, 5 bases. Germline assignment: CDR1 MGHRA and CDR2 YSYEKL. Trimming cost V 1 base and J 4 bases, with 19 bases left between them. This CDR3 region has 17 residues. This chain's CDR3 is CASSQVKKLRVAETQYF. The CDR3 DNA sequence: TGCGCCAGCAGCCAAGTGAAAAAACTGCGGGTAGCAGAGACCCAGTACTTC.

The chain links TRBV12-3 or TRBV12-4 to TRBJ2-3, with D uncertain. The CDR3 is 12 residues long. V was shortened by 7 bases and J by 3 bases, with 8 bases between the two germline ends. CDR3 region: CASMAGTDTQYF. CDR3 nucleotides: TGTGCCAGCATGGCCGGGACAGATACGCAGTATTTT.

This clonotype was picked up a small number of times. As DNA, the CDR3 is TGCGCCAGCAGCGCTACCACGCGGGTCAGGGGGCTCCCCTACGAGCAGTACTTC. This translates into CASSATTRVRGLPYEQYF. The chain recombines TRBV5-1 with TRBJ2-7; 8 bases are a match to TRBD1. The CDR3 has 18 amino acids. V gave up 4 bases and J gave up 2 bases; unmatched junction bases: 17. Germline V gene data show CDR1 as SGHRS and CDR2 as YFSETQ.

This chain's CDR3 is CATSPGGETQYF. For the CDR3, the DNA is TGTGCCACATCCCCCGGAGGGGAGACCCAGTACTTC. The chain combines TRBV10-3 with TRBJ2-5; D is perhaps TRBD2 (6 bases). The V and J ends lost 10 bases and 5 bases respectively, with 14 bases between them. Germline CDR1 and CDR2: ENHRY and SYGVKD. This CDR3 comprises 12 residues.

This chain links TRBV27 with TRBJ1-1; D uncertain. Germline values: CDR1 MNHEY, CDR2 SMNVEV (reference sequence). CDR3 length equals 13 residues. With 0 bases removed from V and 6 bases from J, the gap between germline ends came to 8 bases. DNA for the CDR3: TGTGCCAGCAGTTTATCAAACAGAGCTGAAGCTTTCTTT. Translation: CASSLSNRAEAFF.

This clonotype was counted a few times. CDR3 in amino acids: CAISDRGPNEQFF. CDR3 DNA: TGTGCCATCAGTGACAGGGGTCCCAATGAGCAGTTCTTC. The chain recombines TRBV10-3 with TRBJ2-1, with a possible D match to TRBD1 (6 bases). The germline V and J ends were trimmed by 3 bases and 6 bases, with 9 bases remaining between them. This CDR3 has 13 residues. Looked up from germline, CDR1 is ENHRY and CDR2 is SYGVKD.

This clonotype was found a few times. The rearrangement links TRBV18 to TRBJ2-1; D not resolved. This CDR3 has 14 residues. CDR1 and CDR2 from the germline V gene are KGHSH and LQKENI. V lost 3 bases and J lost 7, with 13 bases in between. The CDR3, as DNA: TGTGCCAGCTCACCGCGGTCCGACGGGAATGAGCAGTTCTTC. Translation gives CASSPRSDGNEQFF.

The chain employs TRBV9 and TRBJ2-7, with 9 bases that match TRBD2. CDR1 is SGDLS, CDR2 YYNGEE, per germline. This CDR3 is 15 amino acids long. The J segment lost 4 bases and the V segment lost 0 bases, leaving 5 bases of the junction unmatched. The DNA of the CDR3 is TGTGCCAGCAGCGTAGATGAGCGGGGGGCTTACGAGCAGTACTTC. As protein: CASSVDERGAYEQYF.

In its sample, this clonotype was seen a few times. The chain has TRBV29-1 and TRBJ2-3; D uncertain. This CDR3 spans 13 amino acids. V lost 7 bases, J lost 2 bases, and 13 bases lay in between. CDR1 and CDR2 from the germline V gene are SQVTM and ANQGSEA. The CDR3 bases are TGCAGCGCCGCCGGAGTCCCCACAGATACGCAGTATTTT. Translated, it gives CSAAGVPTDTQYF.

The J gene is TRBJ2-3, the V gene TRBV5-1, with D unclear. The CDR3 is made up of 15 amino acids. Germline V CDR1 and CDR2: SGHRS, YFSETQ. V gave up 4 bases and J gave up 0 bases, with 12 bases separating them. This chain's CDR3 is CASSATRTSTDTQYF. The CDR3 nucleotides are TGCGCCAGCAGCGCCACCAGAACTAGCACAGATACGCAGTATTTT. The whole variable domain, filled in from reference TRBV5-1 and TRBJ2-3, reads KAGVTQTPRYLIKTRGQQVTLSCSPISGHRSVSWYQQTPGQGLQFLFEYFSETQRNKGNFPGRFSGRQFSNSRSEMNVSTLELGDSALYLCASSATRTSTDTQYFGPGTRLTVL.

In its sample, this clonotype was seen a few times. The gene calls are TRBV5-5 and TRBJ1-4; D is possibly TRBD1 (6 bases). V lost 2 bases, J lost 7 bases, and 12 bases lay in between. From germline, CDR1 is SGHKS and CDR2 YYEKEE (reference sequence). This CDR3 comprises 14 residues. CDR3 protein: CASSLRTAREKLFF. The CDR3 DNA sequence: TGTGCCAGCAGCTTACGGACAGCTCGTGAAAAACTGTTTTTT.

The V call is TRBV4-1, the J call TRBJ1-4; no definite D call. Germline V gene sequence: CDR1 MGHRA, CDR2 YSYEKL. V dropped 1 base and J dropped 8 bases, with 20 bases sitting between them. CDR3 size: 17 residues. CDR3 amino acids: CASSQATFIPVREKLFF. The CDR3 nucleotides are TGCGCCAGCAGCCAAGCTACCTTCATACCGGTGAGGGAAAAACTGTTTTTT.

The V gene is TRBV5-1, the J gene TRBJ2-7, with 10 bases aligning to TRBD1. The ends lost 4 bases at V and 4 bases at J; junction bases unmatched: 5. Germline values: CDR1 SGHRS, CDR2 YFSETQ. There are 14 residues in the CDR3. Written as DNA, the CDR3 is TGCGCCAGCAGCCCGGGGACAGGGGTTTACGAGCAGTACTTC. This gives the protein CASSPGTGVYEQYF.

Many counts were recorded for this clonotype. The chain recombines TRBV7-9 with TRBJ1-2; maybe TRBD1 (5 bases). Per the germline V gene, CDR1 is SEHNR and CDR2 is FQNEAQ (reference sequence). This CDR3 spans 13 amino acids. Trimming stripped 1 base from V and 5 bases from J, with 8 bases between. As DNA, the CDR3 is TGTGCCAGCAGCTTAGAGGGGATATATGGCTACACCTTC. This translates into CASSLEGIYGYTF. Filled out from reference TRBV7-9 and TRBJ1-2, the complete variable domain reads DTGVSQNPRHKITKRGQNVTFRCDPISEHNRLYWYRQTLGQGPEFLTYFQNEAQLEKSRLLSDRFSAERPKGSFSTLEIQRTEQGDSAMYLCASSLEGIYGYTFGSGTRLTVV.

The chain carries TRBV7-2 and TRBJ2-3, with D possibly matching TRBD1 (5 bases). The DNA end is a closer match to TRBJ1-3, so the J assignment may be wrong. Germline V lookup: CDR1 SGHTA, CDR2 FQGNSA. This CDR3 comprises 16 residues. The CDR3 sequence is CASSLVEGLDGNTIYF. In DNA, the CDR3 is TGTGCCAGCAGCTTAGTTGAGGGGCTGGATGGAAACACCATATATTTT.

This clonotype was seen many times. The chain uses TRBV7-8 and TRBJ2-1, with 9 nucleotides matching TRBD1. This CDR3 has 17 amino acids. With 3 bases clipped from V and 5 bases from J, the junction kept 11 bases outside the gene matches. CDR1 is SGHVS, CDR2 FQNEAQ, per germline. The CDR3 DNA reads TGTGCCAGCAGCTTCAGGATCCCGGGACAGGGTCACAATGAGCAGTTCTTC. This codes for CASSFRIPGQGHNEQFF.